Below, 7 T cell receptor beta chains from the same sample are listed, as sequenced in a study of cytomegalovirus exposure and HLA in healthy donors. A multiplex PCR was run with 60 Vbeta primers and 13 Jbeta primers. Clones were sequenced by immunoSEQ multiplex PCR, and TCRdb holds only the in-frame ones, with some missing. The data show more than 100,000 clones, around 80% seen once. Sequenced material: PBMCs. The receptors here all came from a middle-aged man in good health and CMV-seronegative.

This clone was observed a single time. CDR3 in amino acids: CASSYGQGYEQFF. CDR3 nucleotides: TGTGCCAGCAGTTACGGACAGGGCTATGAGCAGTTCTTC. The chain has TRBV6-5 and TRBJ2-1; 8 bases line up with TRBD1. With 2 bases clipped from V and 8 bases from J, the junction kept 2 bases outside the gene matches. The germline V gene has CDR1 MNHEY and CDR2 SVGAGI. The CDR3 has 13 residues.

In this sample, this clone turned up once. This chain uses TRBV5-5 with TRBJ2-7, with TRBD2 identical over 12 bases. V was pared by 3 bases and J by 6 bases, with 13 bases of the junction left unmatched. In germline, CDR1 is SGHKS, CDR2 YYEKEE (reference sequence). The CDR3 covers 17 residues. The CDR3 is CASSSKTSGGTTPEQYF. The CDR3 nucleotides are TGTGCCAGCAGCTCGAAGACTAGCGGGGGAACGACCCCCGAGCAGTACTTC.

The chain is built from TRBV7-9 and TRBJ1-6, with D perhaps matching TRBD1 (5 bases). V lost 5 bases to trimming and J lost 12 bases, with 11 bases between them. From germline, CDR1 is SEHNR and CDR2 FQNEAQ (reference sequence). The CDR3 covers 12 residues. The CDR3 region has the DNA TGTGCCAGCAGCCCCGGGACTGGACCCCTCCACTTT. It yields the protein CASSPGTGPLHF.

CDR3: CASSLGELNSPLHF. The CDR3 DNA sequence: TGTGCCAGCAGCTTAGGAGAACTCAATTCACCCCTCCACTTT. The chain uses TRBV7-6 and TRBJ1-6; unclear D gene. This CDR3 region has 14 residues. CDR1 and CDR2 from the germline V gene are SGHVS and FNYEAQ. V was cut by 1 base and J by 7 bases, with 8 bases left in between.

V usage is TRBV11-2 and J usage is TRBJ1-5; D possibly corresponds to TRBD1 (5 bases). This CDR3 comprises 13 residues. The ends were cut back, 3 bases at V and 6 bases at J, with 9 bases in the middle. In germline, CDR1 is SGHAT, CDR2 FQNNGV. CDR3 residues: CASSLERGQPQHF. CDR3 nucleotide sequence: TGTGCCAGCAGCTTGGAAAGGGGTCAGCCCCAGCATTTT.

J is TRBJ1-3 and V is TRBV7-6, with 9 bases identical to TRBD1. J was trimmed by 4 bases and V by 1 base; bases with no gene match: 8. This CDR3 is built from 17 residues. In germline, CDR1 is SGHVS, CDR2 FNYEAQ. CDR3 sequence: CASSLGAPGTGGNTIYF. The CDR3 DNA is TGTGCCAGCAGCTTAGGGGCCCCCGGGACAGGGGGAAACACCATATATTTT.

The chain employs TRBV12-5 and TRBJ1-2, with 9 positions matching TRBD1. Germline V gene sequence: CDR1 LGHNT, CDR2 FRNRAP. Trimming removed 2 bases from V and 8 bases from J; junction bases left unmatched: 6. The CDR3 contains 14 residues. In nucleotides, the CDR3 is TGTGCTAGTGGTTTGTCGGGACAGGGAGTCGGCTACACCTTC. Encoded protein: CASGLSGQGVGYTF.